This entry describes one TCR beta chain. What it binds is not known. In the PCR, 60 Vbeta and 13 Jbeta primers were used. TCRdb keeps only in-frame clones here, not all; method: immunoSEQ multiplex PCR. The top ten hold roughly 10% of the sample, which has roughly 150,000 clones, roughly 74% seen once. This entry comes from a study of cytomegalovirus exposure and HLA in healthy donors. Regarding the study as a whole: For cytomegalovirus status, the classifier reportedly gave diagnoses with high specificity and sensitivity. In a later analysis, an Asian-associated ancestry cluster reportedly showed fewer N-insertions than the approximately 700-donor mean. Later analysis identified about 15,000 TCR beta sequences associated with HLA alleles, using a false discovery rate threshold of 0.05. For TCR beta chains, V- and J-gene trimming was later linked to a missense DCLRE1C variant.

V lost 2 bases, J lost 3 bases, and 11 bases stayed unmatched. This CDR3 is built from 18 residues. CDR1 and CDR2 (germline): SGHRS, YFSETQ. The chain joins TRBV5-1 to TRBJ2-2; 9 bases match TRBD1. This sequence originates from a young man in good health and CMV-seropositive. The sequenced sample was PBMCs. The CDR3 DNA follows: TGCGCCAGCAGCTTCGTGCGCTCCGACAGGGGGTACACCGGGGAGCTGTTTTTT. It encodes CASSFVRSDRGYTGELFF.